This T cell receptor (beta chain) stems from a study of CD8+CD57+ T cells in acquired aplastic anemia. TCR beta VDJ combinations and CDR3 sequences were profiled from genomic DNA. MiXCR, applied by TCRdb to the reads, yields one record per CDR3 protein. The table includes around 400,000 distinct CDR3 sequences, just under 70% detected once. V was pared by 6 bases and J by 10 bases, with 16 bases between. CDR3 size: 13 residues. In germline, CDR1 is SGHTA, CDR2 FQGTGA. The V and J genes are TRBV7-3 and TRBJ2-1; tentatively, D is TRBD1 (5 bases). The TCR was taken from a human donor in good health, serving as a control. The specimen was sorted CD4+, CD8+, or CD8+CD57+ T cells (not recorded which) from PBMCs. In DNA, the CDR3 is TGTGCCAGCAGTGAACGGCAGGGCAAGGAGCAGTTCTTC. This codes for CASSERQGKEQFF. Supplemented by reference TRBV7-3 and TRBJ2-1, the full variable domain reads GAGVSQTPSNKVTEKGKYVELRCDPISGHTALYWYRQSLGQGPEFLIYFQGTGAADDSGLPNDRFFAVRPEGSVSTLKIQRTERGDSAVYLCASSERQGKEQFFGPGTRLTVL.